This T cell receptor (beta chain) was recovered during a study of CD8 T cells in ankylosing spondylitis. Notes on the study in general: Relatively scarce in peripheral blood, disease-linked clones were CD8+. Made up of 7 to 9 highly homologous variants, a TCR beta motif appeared characteristic of ankylosing spondylitis blood.

As the method for making TCR beta libraries, quantitative 5'-RACE with molecular barcodes was used. TCRdb itself ran the 5' RACE reads through MiXCR, one entry per CDR3 protein. Of about 250,000 distinct CDR3 sequences detected, under 30% appear once; the ten largest clones hold less than 0.75%. As to this clonotype: Its specificity is not known.

The germline V and J ends were trimmed by 5 bases and 0 bases, with 13 bases remaining between them. The CDR3 spans 15 residues. The germline V gene encodes CDR1 SEHNR and CDR2 FQNEAQ (reference sequence). Material: blood, either unsorted or a sorted T cell fraction (not recorded which). The receptor's source is a male donor with ankylosing spondylitis or in good health (not recorded which). V usage is TRBV7-9 and J usage is TRBJ1-2, with D possibly matching TRBD1 (5 bases). Written as DNA, the CDR3 is TGTGCCAGCAGCCCCGGGAGGGGAGCTAACTATGGCTACACCTTC. Protein product: CASSPGRGANYGYTF. Variable domain in full (rest from reference TRBV7-9 and TRBJ1-2): DTGVSQNPRHKITKRGQNVTFRCDPISEHNRLYWYRQTLGQGPEFLTYFQNEAQLEKSRLLSDRFSAERPKGSFSTLEIQRTEQGDSAMYLCASSPGRGANYGYTFGSGTRLTVV.